Below, 14 T cell receptor beta chains from the same sample are listed, as sequenced in a study of Ad26.COV2.S vaccination and SARS-CoV-2 variants (dated by TCRdb to the early 2020s). The library relied on the immunoSEQ multiplex PCR assay. Not all clones reach the TCRdb copy of this immuneACCESS table, which keeps in-frame sequences only. Checked studies attribute under half of the gap to unresolved V genes and leave the rest unexplained. The sample table lists 330,000 or so clones, about 90% of them with a count of one. 4.5% to 7% of the sample is taken by the ten largest. The sample's treatment or condition label is to be understood as: around 19 received Ad26.COV2.S at low or high dose, single or two shots; about 5 received placebo; per-sample allocation not given. For vaccine and placebo recipients, repertoires were sequenced using samples collected on day 63 after the first injection. The material was peripheral blood, obtained in a trial of Ad26.COV2.S vaccine versus placebo. These receptors were taken from a person between 18 and 59 years old who received the Ad26.COV2.S COVID-19 vaccine or a placebo.

The chain has TRBV18 and TRBJ1-6, with D maybe TRBD1 (6 bases). Germline V gene lookup returns CDR1 KGHSH and CDR2 LQKENI. This CDR3 is 14 amino acids long. The ends were cut back, 3 bases at V and 14 bases at J, with 17 bases in the middle. This CDR3 reads CASSPNGWGPTLHF. Written as DNA, the CDR3 is TGTGCCAGCTCACCGAACGGGTGGGGGCCCACCCTCCACTTT.

The chain joins TRBV7-2 to TRBJ1-3; D ambiguous. Trimming took off 1 base at V and 0 bases at J, with 10 bases between the two ends. Germline CDR1 reads SGHTA; CDR2 reads FQGNSA. There are 16 residues in the CDR3. In DNA form, the CDR3 reads TGTGCCAGCAGCTTAGGGGCAGTTATCTCTGGAAACACCATATATTTT. This sequence encodes CASSLGAVISGNTIYF.

The rearrangement links TRBV19 to TRBJ1-6, with 7 bases identical to TRBD1. CDR1 is LNHDA, CDR2 SQIVND, per germline (reference sequence). J was trimmed by 5 bases and V by 5 bases; bases with no gene match: 3. CDR3 length: 14 residues. The CDR3 region has the DNA TGTGCCAGTAGTCCGGGGACAGATAATTCACCCCTCCACTTT. Protein: CASSPGTDNSPLHF. Full variable domain (remainder filled in from reference TRBV19 and TRBJ1-6): DGGITQSPKYLFRKEGQNVTLSCEQNLNHDAMYWYRQDPGQGLRLIYYSQIVNDFQKGDIAEGYSVSREKKESFPLTVTSAQKNPTAFYLCASSPGTDNSPLHFGNGTRLTVT.

This chain connects TRBV7-6 to TRBJ1-5; the match to TRBD1 covers 8 bases. The germline gives CDR1 SGHVS, CDR2 FNYEAQ. V shed 2 bases, J shed 5 bases, and the junction held 5 bases outside the gene matches. This CDR3 contains 15 residues. The CDR3 nucleotides read TGTGCCAGCAGCTTATTCAGGGGGCCCGATCAGCCCCAGCATTTT. This encodes CASSLFRGPDQPQHF.

The chain couples TRBV6-2 or TRBV6-3 to TRBJ2-7; D unclear. The ends were cut back, 5 bases at V and 3 bases at J, with 5 bases in the middle. This CDR3 is 11 amino acids long. The germline V gene has CDR1 MNHEY and CDR2 SVGEGT. CDR3 nucleotide sequence: TGTGCCAGCAGTCACAGCTACGAGCAGTACTTC. This translates into CASSHSYEQYF.

The CDR3 DNA follows: TGTGCCAGCAGACTCGGGACAGCTCAAGAGACCCAGTACTTC. Its protein is CASRLGTAQETQYF. The gene calls are TRBV6-5 and TRBJ2-5; 7 bases are a match to TRBD1. The CDR3 is 14 amino acids. V trimming: 6 bases; J trimming: 2 bases; junction bases outside the gene matches: 6. CDR1 is MNHEY, CDR2 SVGAGI, per germline.

A single count supports this clone. The CDR3 coding sequence is TGCGCCAGCAGCTTGACAGACTATGGCTACACCTTC. Amino acids: CASSLTDYGYTF. The rearrangement uses TRBV5-1 and TRBJ1-2; D is uncertain. The CDR3 spans 12 residues. V gave up 1 base and J gave up 3 bases, with 4 bases separating them. CDR1 SGHRS and CDR2 YFSETQ come from the germline V gene.

The chain couples TRBV7-3 to TRBJ2-3; the match to TRBD1 covers 9 bases. The V gene end was trimmed by 5 bases and the J gene end by 3 bases; junction bases not matched to a gene: 3. The CDR3 is made up of 14 amino acids. The germline V gene encodes CDR1 SGHTA and CDR2 FQGTGA. DNA for the CDR3: TGTGCCAGCAGCCCACAGGGGGCGACAGATACGCAGTATTTT. As protein: CASSPQGATDTQYF. Full variable domain (outside the CDR3, taken from reference TRBV7-3 and TRBJ2-3): GAGVSQTPSNKVTEKGKYVELRCDPISGHTALYWYRQSLGQGPEFLIYFQGTGAADDSGLPNDRFFAVRPEGSVSTLKIQRTERGDSAVYLCASSPQGATDTQYFGPGTRLTVL.

J is TRBJ2-1 and V is TRBV6-5, with D possibly called TRBD1 or TRBD2 (5 bases each). With 0 bases removed from V and 0 bases from J, the gap between germline ends came to 9 bases. Germline lookup yields CDR1 MNHEY and CDR2 SVGAGI. This CDR3 is 16 amino acids long. Here the CDR3 reads CASSYSWGSSYNEQFF. The CDR3 DNA is TGTGCCAGCAGTTACTCATGGGGGAGCTCCTACAATGAGCAGTTCTTC.

The chain links TRBV12-3 or TRBV12-4 to TRBJ1-2, with no clear D. V was trimmed by 6 bases and J by 5 bases, leaving 13 bases between them. The CDR3 consists of 13 residues. CDR3 DNA sequence: TGTGCCAGCAGCGATGGAGCTGGGTATGGCTACACCTTC. It codes for CASSDGAGYGYTF.

The rearrangement links TRBV2 to TRBJ1-1; TRBD1 matches 8 bases. Germline values: CDR1 SNHLY, CDR2 FYNNEI. CDR3 length: 12 residues. Trimming removed 6 bases from V and 10 bases from J; junction bases left unmatched: 7. The CDR3 protein is CASSDRGFVAFF. CDR3 bases: TGTGCCAGCAGCGACAGGGGCTTTGTAGCTTTCTTT.

The chain links TRBV18 to TRBJ1-1; no clear D. The CDR3 is 16 amino acids. Trimming left V 0 bases short and J 1 base short, with 12 bases between. Germline assignment: CDR1 KGHSH and CDR2 LQKENI. CDR3 amino acids: CASSPPGTGGNTEAFF. CDR3 coding DNA: TGTGCCAGCTCACCACCGGGAACGGGCGGGAACACTGAAGCTTTCTTT.

V gene TRBV19 combines with J gene TRBJ1-5, with D unclear. Trimming removed 3 bases from V and 0 bases from J, with 15 bases in between. CDR3 length equals 17 residues. Per the germline V gene, CDR1 is LNHDA and CDR2 is SQIVND (reference sequence). The CDR3 spells CASSISAGSNSNQPQHF. DNA for the CDR3: TGTGCCAGTAGTATCTCGGCAGGTTCTAATAGCAATCAGCCCCAGCATTTT. The whole variable domain, filled in from reference TRBV19 and TRBJ1-5, reads DGGITQSPKYLFRKEGQNVTLSCEQNLNHDAMYWYRQDPGQGLRLIYYSQIVNDFQKGDIAEGYSVSREKKESFPLTVTSAQKNPTAFYLCASSISAGSNSNQPQHFGDGTRLSIL.

The chain carries TRBV4-3 and TRBJ2-3, with 10 nucleotides matching TRBD2. Germline V lookup: CDR1 LGHNA, CDR2 YSLEER. The CDR3 is made up of 18 amino acids. V trimming: 4 bases; J trimming: 1 base; junction bases outside the gene matches: 11. CDR3 in amino acids: CASSLRPHLAGGTDTQYF. Written as DNA, the CDR3 is TGCGCCAGCAGCCTAAGACCCCATCTAGCGGGGGGCACAGATACGCAGTATTTT.